These 21 T cell receptor beta chains share one sample of origin, sequenced in a study of OX40 agonist ivuxolimab in advanced cancers. Sequenced by immunoSEQ multiplex PCR; TCRdb stores in-frame clones only, minus some. The sample includes over 55,000 clones, more than 65% of them seen just once. Sequencing used CD4+ or CD8+ T cells sorted from blood, obtained in a trial of the OX40 agonist ivuxolimab. Receptors were obtained from an adult with an advanced solid tumor such as melanoma, head and neck, liver or kidney cancer.

V usage is TRBV7-8 and J usage is TRBJ2-2, with D maybe TRBD2 (6 bases). This CDR3 is built from 18 residues. Germline-derived CDR1 and CDR2 are SGHVS and FQNEAQ. The V gene lost 2 bases and the J gene lost 4 bases, with 20 bases spanning the gap. The CDR3 reads CASSLSWSLASRTGELFF. Here the CDR3 DNA reads TGTGCCAGCAGCTTATCTTGGTCGCTAGCGAGCCGCACCGGGGAGCTGTTTTTT.

J is TRBJ2-5 and V is TRBV5-1; D possibly uses TRBD1 or TRBD2 (5 bases each). The V end was cut by 4 bases, the J end by 5 bases, with 15 bases between. CDR1 SGHRS and CDR2 YFSETQ come from the germline V gene. CDR3 length equals 14 residues. CDR3 amino acids: CASSPGRGRETQYF. The CDR3 region has the DNA TGCGCCAGCAGCCCGGGACGAGGCCGGGAGACCCAGTACTTC.

The chain carries TRBV7-2 and TRBJ1-2; D is uncertain. V dropped 2 bases and J dropped 8 bases, with 15 bases sitting between them. The CDR3 totals 14 residues. The V gene's germline CDR1 is SGHTA and CDR2 FQGNSA. The CDR3 loop is CASSLPPFGRGYTF. The CDR3 nucleotides read TGTGCCAGCAGCTTACCACCCTTCGGACGAGGCTACACCTTC.

The chain carries TRBV2 and TRBJ1-6; tentative D call: TRBD1 (5 bases). The CDR3 runs to 15 residues. Trimming stripped 6 bases from V and 7 bases from J, with 16 bases between. From germline, CDR1 is SNHLY and CDR2 FYNNEI. As DNA, the CDR3 is TGTGCCAGCAGGTCACGCAGGGAAGGAAATTCACCCCTCCACTTT. This sequence encodes CASRSRREGNSPLHF.

The genes are TRBV4-2 and TRBJ1-1; 8 bases match TRBD1. V lost 2 bases and J lost 3; bases outside the gene matches: 5. CDR1 LGHNA and CDR2 YNFKEQ come from the germline V gene. CDR3 size: 15 residues. CDR3: CASSQSGQGDTEAFF. CDR3 sequence (DNA): TGTGCCAGCAGCCAATCTGGACAGGGTGACACTGAAGCTTTCTTT.

Ten or more counts support this clone. This chain joins TRBV7-9 and TRBJ2-3; 7 positions match TRBD1. V dropped 8 bases and J dropped 1; count of bases not matched to a gene: 9. CDR1 SEHNR and CDR2 FQNEAQ come from the germline V gene (reference sequence). There are 15 residues in the CDR3. CDR3 DNA: TGTGCCAGCTGCCTGGGTGGACAGGGCACAGATACGCAGTATTTT. Residues: CASCLGGQGTDTQYF. The whole variable domain, filled in from reference TRBV7-9 and TRBJ2-3, reads DTGVSQNPRHKITKRGQNVTFRCDPISEHNRLYWYRQTLGQGPEFLTYFQNEAQLEKSRLLSDRFSAERPKGSFSTLEIQRTEQGDSAMYLCASCLGGQGTDTQYFGPGTRLTVL.

The rearrangement uses TRBV6-1 and TRBJ2-3; D uncertain. This CDR3 is 15 amino acids long. Trimming cost V 6 bases and J 0 bases, with 13 bases left between them. Germline V CDR1 and CDR2: MNHNS, SASEGT. For the CDR3, the DNA is TGTGCCAGCAGCCCCCTCGTGAGTAGCACAGATACGCAGTATTTT. Protein: CASSPLVSSTDTQYF.

The rearrangement uses TRBV7-9 and TRBJ1-2, with D unresolved. Looked up from germline, CDR1 is SEHNR and CDR2 is FQNEAQ (reference sequence). The V end lost 4 bases, the J end lost 3 bases, and 15 bases lay between the germline ends. The CDR3 length is 15 residues. This chain's CDR3 is CASSSPRDGDYGYTF. The CDR3 DNA reads TGTGCCAGCAGCTCCCCCCGGGATGGAGACTATGGCTACACCTTC.

The V gene is TRBV7-9, the J gene TRBJ2-3; D is undetermined. The CDR3 is made up of 16 amino acids. Germline CDR1 and CDR2: SEHNR and FQNEAQ (reference sequence). V lost 3 bases to trimming and J lost 4 bases, with 17 bases between them. The CDR3 coding sequence is TGTGCCAGCAGCTTTAGTCTGGCTAGTTTCTCAGATACGCAGTATTTT. It translates to CASSFSLASFSDTQYF.

The gene calls are TRBV5-8 and TRBJ2-5; 7 bases are a match to TRBD2. This CDR3 contains 14 residues. The J segment lost 2 bases and the V segment lost 4 bases, leaving 5 bases of the junction unmatched. Per germline, CDR1 SGHTS and CDR2 YDEGEE. The CDR3 loop reads CASSRHGGQETQYF. Written as DNA, the CDR3 is TGTGCCAGCAGCCGCCACGGGGGGCAAGAGACCCAGTACTTC.

The V gene is TRBV10-3, the J gene TRBJ1-5; D is uncertain. Trimming shortened V by 5 bases and J by 4 bases, and 12 bases separated the two germline ends. The germline gives CDR1 ENHRY, CDR2 SYGVKD. There are 14 residues in the CDR3. The CDR3 DNA sequence: TGTGCCATCAGTCCCCTTGGTGAGAATCAGCCCCAGCATTTT. It yields the protein CAISPLGENQPQHF.

The chain links TRBV9 to TRBJ2-2; 8 positions match TRBD2. The CDR3 is 15 residues long. The V gene end was trimmed by 1 base and the J gene end by 7 bases; junction bases not matched to a gene: 6. The V gene's germline CDR1 is SGDLS and CDR2 YYNGEE. The CDR3, as DNA: TGTGCCAGCAGCGTATCCGGGGGGGCCAGCGGGGAGCTGTTTTTT. Its protein product is CASSVSGGASGELFF.

The gene calls are TRBV7-2 and TRBJ2-7; D gene unclear. With 2 bases removed from V and 3 bases from J, the gap between germline ends came to 8 bases. Germline CDR1 SGHTA, CDR2 FQGNSA. The CDR3 is 13 residues long. CDR3 sequence: CASSLRRHYEQYF. The CDR3 DNA reads as TGTGCCAGCAGCTTACGACGACACTACGAGCAGTACTTC.

This chain connects TRBV11-3 to TRBJ1-4, with 9 bases lining up with TRBD1. The CDR3 spans 20 residues. V gave up 6 bases and J gave up 0 bases; unmatched junction bases: 17. The V gene's germline CDR1 is SGHNT and CDR2 YENEEA. In DNA, the CDR3 is TGTGCCAGCAGAACTGAGGGGACAGGGCGTCGGGGTGCAACTAATGAAAAACTGTTTTTT. Its protein is CASRTEGTGRRGATNEKLFF.

The rearrangement links TRBV11-2 to TRBJ1-5, with D possibly matching TRBD1 (6 bases). Germline V gene data show CDR1 as SGHAT and CDR2 as FQNNGV. The CDR3 loop spans 13 amino acids. V was pared by 5 bases and J by 6 bases, with 11 bases between. Written as DNA, the CDR3 is TGTGCCAGCAGCCCAGGGGAAGGTCAGCCCCAGCATTTT. This codes for CASSPGEGQPQHF.

V gene TRBV4-2 combines with J gene TRBJ2-3; D call uncertain. Trimming cost V 0 bases and J 2 bases, with 3 bases left between them. The CDR3 extends over 13 amino acids. CDR1 is LGHNA, CDR2 YNFKEQ, per germline. The CDR3 protein is CASSQDHTDTQYF. In DNA form, the CDR3 reads TGTGCCAGCAGCCAAGACCACACAGATACGCAGTATTTT.

The rearrangement links TRBV19 to TRBJ2-5; D remains unclear. This CDR3 is 14 amino acids long. CDR1 LNHDA and CDR2 SQIVND come from the germline V gene (reference sequence). The V and J ends lost 5 bases and 0 bases respectively, with 10 bases between them. The CDR3 region is CASSPPGYQETQYF. In nucleotides, the CDR3 is TGTGCCAGTAGTCCACCTGGGTACCAAGAGACCCAGTACTTC.

V gene TRBV9 combines with J gene TRBJ2-7, with 8 bases fitting TRBD1. Germline loops: CDR1 SGDLS, CDR2 YYNGEE. The trim removed 0 bases at V and 4 bases at J, leaving 6 bases unmatched. The CDR3 is made up of 15 amino acids. CDR3 amino acids: CASSVDGDRGYEQYF. The CDR3 DNA follows: TGTGCCAGCAGCGTAGACGGCGACAGGGGATACGAGCAGTACTTC.

DNA of the CDR3: TGTGCCAGCAGTGAAGGCACCCGGGGGACCGGGGAGCTGTTTTTT. It codes for CASSEGTRGTGELFF. The chain employs TRBV6-1 and TRBJ2-2, with D perhaps matching TRBD2 (6 bases). This CDR3 contains 15 residues. In germline, CDR1 is MNHNS, CDR2 SASEGT. Deletions cut 1 base from V and 5 bases from J, with 11 bases between.

This chain connects TRBV19 to TRBJ1-1; 7 positions agree with TRBD1. V lost 8 bases to trimming and J lost 1 base; unmatched junction nucleotides: 4. Germline assignment: CDR1 LNHDA and CDR2 SQIVND (reference sequence). CDR3 length: 13 residues. CDR3 nucleotides: TGTGCCAGTGAGGGACAGCGGAACACTGAAGCTTTCTTT. The encoded protein is CASEGQRNTEAFF.

The CDR3 is CASSFGQGGLYGYTF. CDR3 nucleotide sequence: TGTGCCAGCAGTTTCGGGCAAGGGGGCCTCTATGGCTACACCTTC. V usage is TRBV28 and J usage is TRBJ1-2; 7 bases map to TRBD1. The CDR3 has 15 residues. Unmatched junction bases numbered 8, after V lost 3 bases and J lost 4 bases. CDR1 and CDR2 from the germline V gene are MDHEN and SYDVKM.